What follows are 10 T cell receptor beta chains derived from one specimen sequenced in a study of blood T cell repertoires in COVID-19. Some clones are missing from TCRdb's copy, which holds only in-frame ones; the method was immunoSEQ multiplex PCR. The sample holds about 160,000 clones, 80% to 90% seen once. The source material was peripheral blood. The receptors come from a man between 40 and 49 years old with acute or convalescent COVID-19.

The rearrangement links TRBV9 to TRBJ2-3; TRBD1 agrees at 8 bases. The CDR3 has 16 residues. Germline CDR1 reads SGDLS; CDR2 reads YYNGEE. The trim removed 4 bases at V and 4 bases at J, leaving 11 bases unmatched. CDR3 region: CASSSYGQGISDTQYF. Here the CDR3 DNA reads TGTGCCAGCAGCTCCTATGGACAGGGAATATCAGATACGCAGTATTTT.

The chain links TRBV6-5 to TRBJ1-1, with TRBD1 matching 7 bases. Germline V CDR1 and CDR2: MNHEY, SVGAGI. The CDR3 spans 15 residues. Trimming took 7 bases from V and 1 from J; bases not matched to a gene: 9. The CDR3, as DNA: TGTGCCAGCATCAGACAGGGCGCAGCGAACACTGAAGCTTTCTTT. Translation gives CASIRQGAANTEAFF.

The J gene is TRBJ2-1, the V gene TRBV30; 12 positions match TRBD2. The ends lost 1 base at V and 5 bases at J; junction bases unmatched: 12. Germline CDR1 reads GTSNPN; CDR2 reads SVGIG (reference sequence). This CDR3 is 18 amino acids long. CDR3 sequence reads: CAWSGGTSGFLTHNEQFF. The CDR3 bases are TGTGCCTGGAGTGGAGGGACTAGCGGGTTCCTTACCCACAATGAGCAGTTCTTC.

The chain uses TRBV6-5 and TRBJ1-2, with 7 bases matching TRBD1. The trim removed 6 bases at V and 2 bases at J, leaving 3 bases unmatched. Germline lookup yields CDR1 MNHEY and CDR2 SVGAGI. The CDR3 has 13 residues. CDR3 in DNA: TGTGCCAGCAGGACAGGGACAAACTATGGCTACACCTTC. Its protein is CASRTGTNYGYTF.

The DNA of the CDR3 is TGTGCCAGCAGCTTGGAGACAGGGCCTGGAAACACCATATATTTT. It specifies CASSLETGPGNTIYF. The chain employs TRBV7-2 and TRBJ1-3; 7 bases are a match to TRBD1. Germline V CDR1 and CDR2: SGHTA, FQGNSA. After removal of 3 bases from V and 2 bases from J, the junction contained 4 bases not matched to a gene. The CDR3 extends over 15 amino acids.

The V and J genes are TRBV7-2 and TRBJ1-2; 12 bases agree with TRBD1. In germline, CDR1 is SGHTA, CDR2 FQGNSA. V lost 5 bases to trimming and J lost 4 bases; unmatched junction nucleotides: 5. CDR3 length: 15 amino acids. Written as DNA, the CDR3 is TGTGCCAGCAGCCAGGGACAGGGGGCGTTCTATGGCTACACCTTC. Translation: CASSQGQGAFYGYTF.

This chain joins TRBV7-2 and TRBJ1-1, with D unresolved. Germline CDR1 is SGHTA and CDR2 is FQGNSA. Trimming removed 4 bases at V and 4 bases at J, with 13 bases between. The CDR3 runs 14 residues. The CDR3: CASSSRSSSTEAFF. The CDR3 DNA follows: TGTGCCAGCAGCTCCAGATCTTCCAGCACTGAAGCTTTCTTT.

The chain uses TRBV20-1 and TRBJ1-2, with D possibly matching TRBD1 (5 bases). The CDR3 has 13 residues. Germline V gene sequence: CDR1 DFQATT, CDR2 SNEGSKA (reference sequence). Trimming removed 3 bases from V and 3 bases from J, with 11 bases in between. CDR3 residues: CSASSGGYYGYTF. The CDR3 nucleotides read TGCAGTGCTAGTAGTGGGGGGTACTATGGCTACACCTTC.

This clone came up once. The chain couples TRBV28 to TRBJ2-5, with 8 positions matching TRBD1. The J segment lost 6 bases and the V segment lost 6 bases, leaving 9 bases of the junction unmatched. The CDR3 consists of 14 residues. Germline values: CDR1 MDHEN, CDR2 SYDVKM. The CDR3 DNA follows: TGTGCCAGCAGCCCCACAGGGGGTGTGAAGACCCAGTACTTC. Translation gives CASSPTGGVKTQYF.

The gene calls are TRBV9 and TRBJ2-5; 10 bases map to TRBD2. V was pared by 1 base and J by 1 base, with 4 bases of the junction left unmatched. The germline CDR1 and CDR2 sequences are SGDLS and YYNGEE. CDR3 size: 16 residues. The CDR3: CASSVTAGGTQETQYF. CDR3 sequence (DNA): TGTGCCAGCAGCGTAACAGCGGGGGGGACCCAAGAGACCCAGTACTTC.